This T cell receptor (beta chain) was sequenced in a study of cytomegalovirus exposure and HLA in healthy donors. Points from the study as a whole: Later work associated more than 15,000 TCR beta sequences with HLA alleles at 0.05 false discovery rate. Data from an earlier analysis indicated that most TCR beta V segments were productive either about 87% or about 30% of the time. Highly shared sequence variants in one cluster were likely a sequencing artifact.

A few counts support this clone. Its antigen is undetermined. V was shortened by 2 bases and J by 4 bases, with 14 bases between the two germline ends. The V gene's germline CDR1 is KGHSH and CDR2 LQKENI. This CDR3 is built from 16 residues. PCR amplification relied on 60 Vbeta primers (plus 13 Jbeta primers). The repertoire was sequenced with immunoSEQ multiplex PCR; TCRdb's copy has only in-frame clones and lacks some. The table lists 150,000 to 200,000 clones, roughly three quarters of them singletons, with about 2% in the top ten. The sequenced sample consisted of PBMCs. The clonotype originates from a woman between 50 and 59 years old in good health and CMV-seronegative. This sequence joins TRBV18 and TRBJ2-2, with D possibly TRBD2 on 6 matching bases. CDR3 amino acids: CASSPGGRRTTGELFF. For the CDR3, the DNA is TGTGCCAGCTCACCAGGAGGGCGCCGAACCACCGGGGAGCTGTTTTTT. Drawing the rest from reference TRBV18 and TRBJ2-2, the complete variable domain is NAGVMQNPRHLVRRRGQEARLRCSPMKGHSHVYWYRQLPEEGLKFMVYLQKENIIDESGMPKERFSAEFPKEGPSILRIQQVVRGDSAAYFCASSPGGRRTTGELFFGEGSRLTVL.